The 29 T cell receptor beta chains below all came from one sample that was sequenced in a study of OX40 agonist ivuxolimab in advanced cancers. The repertoire was sequenced with immunoSEQ multiplex PCR; TCRdb's copy has only in-frame clones and lacks some. The data show approximately 28,000 clones, with 70% to 85% seen just once and roughly 28% held by the top ten. The sample here was CD4+ or CD8+ T cells sorted from blood, taken in a trial of the OX40 agonist ivuxolimab. The origin of the receptors is an adult with an advanced solid tumor such as melanoma, head and neck, liver or kidney cancer.

The rearrangement uses TRBV11-2 and TRBJ2-5, with no clear D. Germline CDR1 is SGHAT and CDR2 is FQNNGV. This CDR3 is built from 11 residues. Trimming took 1 base from V and 5 from J, leaving 2 bases between them. DNA of the CDR3: TGTGCCAGCAGCTTAGCGGAGACCCAGTACTTC. Translating it yields CASSLAETQYF.

The genes are TRBV11-3 and TRBJ2-3, with D unclear. This CDR3 contains 15 residues. Trimming removed 1 base from V and 2 bases from J, with 10 bases in between. Germline V gene data show CDR1 as SGHNT and CDR2 as YENEEA. CDR3 in DNA: TGTGCCAGCAGCTTAGTGTCGGTTCCCACAGATACGCAGTATTTT. This gives the protein CASSLVSVPTDTQYF.

The genes are TRBV9 and TRBJ1-1; TRBD1 is a possible D gene (5 bases). Trimming removed 3 bases from V and 7 bases from J, with 13 bases in between. Germline loops: CDR1 SGDLS, CDR2 YYNGEE. The CDR3 extends over 13 amino acids. The DNA of the CDR3 is TGTGCCAGCAGCGGGGGGTTAACGGTTGAAGCTTTCTTT. Its protein product is CASSGGLTVEAFF.

V and J are TRBV5-6 and TRBJ1-4, with 7 bases identical to TRBD1. CDR1 is SGHDT, CDR2 YYEEEE, per germline. The CDR3 is 17 amino acids. The J segment lost 7 bases and the V segment lost 3 bases, leaving 15 bases of the junction unmatched. CDR3 bases: TGTGCCAGCAGCTGGAGCCGCTCAGGGGGTAAGGGTGAAAAACTGTTTTTT. Its protein is CASSWSRSGGKGEKLFF. Based on the CDR3 plus reference TRBV5-6 and TRBJ1-4, the full variable domain is DAGVTQSPTHLIKTRGQQVTLRCSPKSGHDTVSWYQQALGQGPQFIFQYYEEEERQRGNFPDRFSGHQFPNYSSELNVNALLLGDSALYLCASSWSRSGGKGEKLFFGSGTQLSVL.

The J gene is TRBJ2-7, the V gene TRBV7-9; 8 bases are shared with TRBD1. The CDR3 runs to 16 residues. Germline V CDR1 and CDR2: SEHNR, FQNEAQ (reference sequence). The J segment lost 2 bases and the V segment lost 5 bases, leaving 11 bases of the junction unmatched. The CDR3 loop reads CASSPPLGDRTYEQYF. CDR3 DNA: TGTGCCAGCAGCCCCCCGCTGGGGGACAGGACCTACGAGCAGTACTTC.

Concerning this clone: One end of the junction varies from germline; a read error may be responsible. The CDR3 sequence: CSVEGGDQAQHF. In DNA, the CDR3 is TGCAGCGTTGAAGGTGGGGATCAGGCCCAGCATTTT. The chain couples TRBV29-1 to TRBJ1-5; D is unclear. Germline CDR1 and CDR2: SQVTM and ANQGSEA. The CDR3 runs 12 residues.

This clone was detected once. The gene calls are TRBV4-1 and TRBJ1-4; D is perhaps TRBD1 (6 bases). Germline V gene lookup returns CDR1 MGHRA and CDR2 YSYEKL. V was shortened by 0 bases and J by 7 bases, with 15 bases between the two germline ends. The CDR3 contains 16 residues. This chain's CDR3 is CASSQEGGDIGEKLFF. CDR3 nucleotide sequence: TGCGCCAGCAGCCAAGAAGGAGGGGACATTGGTGAAAAACTGTTTTTT.

V and J are TRBV28 and TRBJ2-7, with D perhaps assigned TRBD1 or TRBD2 (5 bases each). Germline V gene sequence: CDR1 MDHEN, CDR2 SYDVKM. The CDR3 length is 15 residues. V lost 6 bases to trimming and J lost 4 bases, with 19 bases between them. Here the CDR3 DNA reads TGTGCCAGCAGCGCTGATTCCGGGACCCGATACGAGCAGTACTTC. Translated, it gives CASSADSGTRYEQYF. The whole variable domain, filled in from reference TRBV28 and TRBJ2-7, reads DVKVTQSSRYLVKRTGEKVFLECVQDMDHENMFWYRQDPGLGLRLIYFSYDVKMKEKGDIPEGYSVSREKKERFSLILESASTNQTSMYLCASSADSGTRYEQYFGPGTRLTVT.

The chain has TRBV15 and TRBJ2-1; D remains ambiguous. Germline CDR1 is LNHNV and CDR2 is YYDKDF (reference sequence). The V end lost 0 bases, the J end lost 4 bases, and 10 bases lay between the germline ends. The CDR3 is 15 residues long. The CDR3 protein is CATSRDLGRYNEQFF. In DNA form, the CDR3 reads TGTGCCACCAGCAGAGATCTGGGCAGATACAATGAGCAGTTCTTC.

The chain combines TRBV12-5 with TRBJ1-2; maybe TRBD1 (5 bases). Trimming took 5 bases from V and 4 from J, leaving 20 bases between them. Germline CDR1 is LGHNT and CDR2 is FRNRAP. This CDR3 contains 16 residues. The chain's CDR3 is CASGPAMQGKTYGYTF. The CDR3, as DNA: TGTGCTAGTGGTCCGGCCATGCAGGGAAAGACCTATGGCTACACCTTC.

The genes are TRBV7-6 and TRBJ2-1; D is unclear. There are 14 residues in the CDR3. Per germline, CDR1 SGHVS and CDR2 FNYEAQ. Trimming cost V 5 bases and J 2 bases, with 10 bases left between them. Here the CDR3 reads CASSRGSAYNEQFF. CDR3 sequence (DNA): TGTGCCAGCAGCCGAGGATCTGCCTACAATGAGCAGTTCTTC.

V gene TRBV29-1 combines with J gene TRBJ1-2; 8 nucleotides align to TRBD1. V trimming: 6 bases; J trimming: 8 bases; junction bases outside the gene matches: 11. Per germline, CDR1 SQVTM and CDR2 ANQGSEA. The CDR3 covers 13 residues. The CDR3 DNA reads as TGCAGCGTGGGGACAGGTGGAGGAGGGGGCTACACCTTC. This encodes CSVGTGGGGGYTF. The complete variable domain, with remaining parts taken from reference TRBV29-1 and TRBJ1-2, reads SAVISQKPSRDICQRGTSLTIQCQVDSQVTMMFWYRQQPGQSLTLIATANQGSEATYESGFVIDKFPISRPNLTFSTLTVSNMSPEDSSIYLCSVGTGGGGGYTFGSGTRLTVV.

The chain recombines TRBV5-6 with TRBJ1-1; D unresolved. Germline CDR1 is SGHDT and CDR2 is YYEEEE. The CDR3 is 14 amino acids. V lost 3 bases, J lost 1 base, and 10 bases lay in between. The CDR3 sequence: CASSSIQQNTEAFF. The DNA for the CDR3 is TGTGCCAGCAGCTCGATACAGCAGAACACTGAAGCTTTCTTT.

In this sample, this clone turned up once. This chain links TRBV20-1 with TRBJ1-2; D is undetermined. The CDR3 runs to 10 residues. Looked up from germline, CDR1 is DFQATT and CDR2 is SNEGSKA (reference sequence). In DNA, the CDR3 is TGCAGAATTTCTGACTATGGCTACACCTTC. Its protein is CRISDYGYTF.

The chain combines TRBV7-9 with TRBJ2-1, with D perhaps matching TRBD1 (6 bases). In germline, CDR1 is SEHNR, CDR2 FQNEAQ (reference sequence). Deletions cut 1 base from V and 0 bases from J, with 13 bases between. This CDR3 has 17 amino acids. The CDR3 nucleotides read TGTGCCAGCAGCTTAGTGGGGGCTACCTTCTCCTACAATGAGCAGTTCTTC. This codes for CASSLVGATFSYNEQFF.

This chain links TRBV7-2 with TRBJ2-1; D uncertain. With 1 base removed from V and 9 bases from J, the gap between germline ends came to 7 bases. The CDR3 is 12 amino acids. Germline V gives CDR1 SGHTA, CDR2 FQGNSA. The CDR3 here is CASSLGLPEQFF. The CDR3 region has the DNA TGTGCCAGCAGCTTAGGCCTTCCTGAGCAGTTCTTC.

The genes are TRBV11-2 and TRBJ2-5, with 8 nucleotides matching TRBD2. CDR3 length: 14 amino acids. Germline V lookup: CDR1 SGHAT, CDR2 FQNNGV. V lost 8 bases, J lost 5 bases, and 10 bases stayed unmatched. The CDR3 protein is CASALAGGSETQYF. DNA for the CDR3: TGTGCCAGCGCCCTTGCGGGGGGTAGCGAGACCCAGTACTTC.

The chain combines TRBV5-1 with TRBJ2-7; 9 nucleotides agree with TRBD2. Germline values: CDR1 SGHRS, CDR2 YFSETQ. This CDR3 has 15 residues. V was clipped by 3 bases and J by 7 bases; unmatched bases: 11. The CDR3 sequence is CASSWTQRGVEEQYF. CDR3 in DNA: TGCGCCAGCAGCTGGACCCAGCGGGGGGTGGAAGAGCAGTACTTC.

This clone showed up just once. The V gene is TRBV4-1, the J gene TRBJ2-7, with 11 bases identical to TRBD2. The CDR3 consists of 16 residues. Germline loops: CDR1 MGHRA, CDR2 YSYEKL. The junction had 7 bases not matched to a gene; V was cut back by 6 bases and J by 0 bases. DNA for the CDR3: TGCGCCAGCAGACCCCTCGGGACTAGCGGCTCCTACGAGCAGTACTTC. It yields the protein CASRPLGTSGSYEQYF.

This chain joins TRBV27 and TRBJ2-7; 8 positions match TRBD2. Germline V gene lookup returns CDR1 MNHEY and CDR2 SMNVEV (reference sequence). The V segment lost 8 bases and the J segment 2 bases; nucleotides outside the gene matches: 5. The CDR3 runs 13 residues. The CDR3 loop reads CASQAGAAYEQYF. The CDR3 DNA reads TGTGCCAGCCAAGCGGGGGCGGCCTACGAGCAGTACTTC.

CDR3 residues: CASSPTPGTATSSGANVLTF. The CDR3 DNA follows: TGTGCCAGCAGCCCGACCCCAGGGACAGCAACTTCCTCTGGGGCCAACGTCCTGACTTTC. The chain employs TRBV13 and TRBJ2-6, with 7 nucleotides matching TRBD1. There are 20 residues in the CDR3. Trimming cost V 5 bases and J 0 bases; bases outside gene matches: 16. The germline gives CDR1 PRHDT, CDR2 FYEKMQ (reference sequence).

This clone was counted once. The rearrangement links TRBV27 to TRBJ1-6; a possible D gene is TRBD1 (6 bases). CDR1 and CDR2 from the germline V gene are MNHEY and SMNVEV (reference sequence). The V and J ends lost 6 bases and 2 bases respectively, with 17 bases between them. The CDR3 sequence is 17 residues long. In nucleotides, the CDR3 is TGTGCCAGCAGAGGGCGGGGGGCTAGCCCCTATAATTCACCCCTCCACTTT. Residues: CASRGRGASPYNSPLHF.

The chain employs TRBV5-5 and TRBJ2-7, with TRBD2 as a possible D gene (5 bases). V lost 0 bases, J lost 1 base, and 11 bases lay in between. The CDR3 is 15 residues long. CDR1 is SGHKS and CDR2 is YYEKEE in the germline V gene (reference sequence). In nucleotides, the CDR3 is TGTGCCAGCAGCTTGGTATTCGGGGTTTCCTACGAGCAGTACTTC. Encoded protein: CASSLVFGVSYEQYF.

This clone has only one observation. The gene calls are TRBV5-4 and TRBJ2-7; D possibly corresponds to TRBD1 (5 bases). This CDR3 comprises 14 residues. Trimming left V 0 bases short and J 3 bases short, with 10 bases between. Germline values: CDR1 SGHNT, CDR2 YYREEE (reference sequence). In nucleotides, the CDR3 is TGTGCCAGCAGCTTGGCAGGGTCCGACTACGAGCAGTACTTC. Its translation is CASSLAGSDYEQYF.

This chain connects TRBV13 to TRBJ2-5, with 7 nucleotides matching TRBD2. Trimming removed 4 bases from V and 1 base from J; junction bases left unmatched: 3. The CDR3 loop spans 14 amino acids. Germline CDR1 is PRHDT and CDR2 is FYEKMQ (reference sequence). The chain's CDR3 is CASSSGEGQETQYF. In nucleotides, the CDR3 is TGTGCCAGCAGCTCGGGGGAGGGCCAAGAGACCCAGTACTTC. Together with reference TRBV13 and TRBJ2-5, the CDR3 gives the full variable domain: AAGVIQSPRHLIKEKRETATLKCYPIPRHDTVYWYQQGPGQDPQFLISFYEKMQSDKGSIPDRFSAQQFSDYHSELNMSSLELGDSALYFCASSSGEGQETQYFGPGTRLLVL.

The chain uses TRBV29-1 and TRBJ2-3; 7 nucleotides agree with TRBD2. The ends lost 6 bases at V and 2 bases at J; junction bases unmatched: 5. The germline V gene encodes CDR1 SQVTM and CDR2 ANQGSEA. CDR3 size: 13 residues. The chain's CDR3 is CSVPGTNTDTQYF. CDR3 coding DNA: TGCAGCGTCCCTGGGACTAACACAGATACGCAGTATTTT.

The chain combines TRBV29-1 with TRBJ2-7; the match to TRBD1 covers 8 bases. CDR1 is SQVTM, CDR2 ANQGSEA, per germline. J was trimmed by 4 bases and V by 0 bases; bases with no gene match: 11. The CDR3 is 16 amino acids. The CDR3: CSVEDLATGGFYEQYF. The CDR3 DNA is TGCAGCGTTGAAGATCTTGCAACAGGGGGATTTTACGAGCAGTACTTC.

This chain uses TRBV6-5 with TRBJ2-7; TRBD1 matches 8 bases. From germline, CDR1 is MNHEY and CDR2 SVGAGI. The CDR3 has 14 amino acids. Unmatched junction bases numbered 4, after V lost 5 bases and J lost 1 base. The CDR3 sequence is CASSPGQASYEQYF. Here the CDR3 DNA reads TGTGCCAGCAGTCCGGGACAGGCATCCTACGAGCAGTACTTC.

The chain joins TRBV7-3 to TRBJ2-1, with D tentatively TRBD2 (6 bases). Trimming left V 3 bases short and J 10 bases short, with 7 bases between. Germline values: CDR1 SGHTA, CDR2 FQGTGA. CDR3 length: 11 amino acids. The CDR3 sequence is CASSLGREQFF. Here the CDR3 DNA reads TGTGCCAGCAGCTTGGGGAGGGAGCAGTTCTTC.